A selection of T cell receptor beta chains follows, all from one sample in a study of technical replicates of blood from four donors. Method: immunoSEQ multiplex PCR; TCRdb's copy keeps in-frame clones and lacks some. The sample records some 82,000 clones, less than 98% being singletons. Sample: T cells isolated from PBMCs. These receptors were taken from a human donor in good health. The CDR3 runs from the conserved cysteine through the conserved F or W. The order of the fields is CDR3 length, clone size, J gene, V gene, D gene, CDR3 protein, CDR3 DNA. D genes are given only for firm matches. Rows give clone size only sometimes, using once, few, many, or a class for an expanded clone.

cdr3_length: 16
clone_size: -
j_call: TRBJ2-7
v_call: TRBV4-2
d_call: TRBD2
cdr3_aa: CASSSMLAVRSYEQYF
cdr3_nt: TGTGCCAGCAGCTCAATGCTAGCGGTCCGCTCCTACGAGCAGTACTTC

cdr3_length: 13
clone_size: once
j_call: TRBJ1-2
v_call: TRBV4-2
d_call: -
cdr3_aa: CASSQDSNYGYTF
cdr3_nt: TGTGCCAGCAGCCAGGACAGTAACTATGGCTACACCTTC

cdr3_length: 15
clone_size: -
j_call: TRBJ2-2
v_call: TRBV6-5
d_call: TRBD2
cdr3_aa: CASSRSGSLTGELFF
cdr3_nt: TGTGCCAGCAGCCGAAGCGGGAGCCTCACCGGGGAGCTGTTTTTT

cdr3_length: 18
clone_size: -
j_call: TRBJ1-6
v_call: TRBV5-1
d_call: TRBD1
cdr3_aa: CASSLAVTGGSYNSPLHF
cdr3_nt: TGCGCCAGCAGCTTGGCCGTAACAGGGGGAAGCTATAATTCACCCCTCCACTTT

cdr3_length: 14
clone_size: -
j_call: TRBJ1-1
v_call: TRBV7-8
d_call: -
cdr3_aa: CASSKRQVYTEAFF
cdr3_nt: TGTGCCAGCAGCAAGAGACAGGTATACACTGAAGCTTTCTTT

cdr3_length: 14
clone_size: -
j_call: TRBJ2-5
v_call: TRBV7-9
d_call: -
cdr3_aa: CASSLSSEGETQYF
cdr3_nt: TGTGCCAGCAGCTTATCTAGCGAAGGAGAGACCCAGTACTTC

cdr3_length: 14
clone_size: -
j_call: TRBJ1-1
v_call: TRBV5-1
d_call: -
cdr3_aa: CASSSEAMNTEAFF
cdr3_nt: TGCGCCAGCAGCTCGGAGGCCATGAACACTGAAGCTTTCTTT

cdr3_length: 13
clone_size: -
j_call: TRBJ2-1
v_call: TRBV2
d_call: -
cdr3_aa: CASIGGPYNEQFF
cdr3_nt: TGTGCCAGCATTGGCGGGCCCTACAATGAGCAGTTCTTC

cdr3_length: 16
clone_size: few
j_call: TRBJ1-2
v_call: TRBV19
d_call: -
cdr3_aa: CASSYRPGAHLYGYTF
cdr3_nt: TGTGCCAGTAGTTACCGTCCAGGCGCCCACCTCTATGGCTACACCTTC

cdr3_length: 12
clone_size: -
j_call: TRBJ2-7
v_call: TRBV28
d_call: -
cdr3_aa: CASSFSSFEQYF
cdr3_nt: TGTGCCAGCAGTTTTTCTTCTTTCGAGCAGTACTTC

cdr3_length: 17
clone_size: -
j_call: TRBJ1-6
v_call: TRBV5-1
d_call: TRBD1
cdr3_aa: CASSPTSRDRANSPLHF
cdr3_nt: TGCGCCAGCAGCCCAACTAGCCGGGACAGAGCTAATTCACCCCTCCACTTT

cdr3_length: 15
clone_size: few
j_call: TRBJ2-6
v_call: TRBV19
d_call: -
cdr3_aa: CASSISGLGANVLTF
cdr3_nt: TGTGCCAGTAGTATAAGCGGGCTTGGGGCCAACGTCCTGACTTTC

cdr3_length: 12
clone_size: -
j_call: TRBJ1-2
v_call: TRBV30
d_call: -
cdr3_aa: CAWTREIWGYTF
cdr3_nt: TGTGCCTGGACCCGGGAAATATGGGGCTACACCTTC

cdr3_length: 14
clone_size: -
j_call: TRBJ2-7
v_call: TRBV7-2
d_call: TRBD1
cdr3_aa: CASSYGQGVYEQYF
cdr3_nt: TGTGCCAGCAGCTATGGACAGGGGGTCTACGAGCAGTACTTC

cdr3_length: 14
clone_size: -
j_call: TRBJ2-2
v_call: TRBV29-1
d_call: -
cdr3_aa: CSVETGHGTGELFF
cdr3_nt: TGCAGCGTTGAGACAGGCCACGGGACCGGGGAGCTGTTTTTT

cdr3_length: 14
clone_size: -
j_call: TRBJ1-4
v_call: TRBV6-5
d_call: -
cdr3_aa: CASSYSRVNEKLFF
cdr3_nt: TGTGCCAGCAGTTACTCCCGGGTTAATGAAAAACTGTTTTTT

cdr3_length: 14
clone_size: -
j_call: TRBJ2-3
v_call: TRBV19
d_call: -
cdr3_aa: CAAGLGSETDTQYF
cdr3_nt: TGTGCCGCTGGTCTGGGGAGTGAAACAGATACGCAGTATTTT

cdr3_length: 14
clone_size: -
j_call: TRBJ2-2
v_call: TRBV4-2
d_call: TRBD1
cdr3_aa: CASGGQGETGELFF
cdr3_nt: TGTGCCAGCGGAGGACAGGGAGAGACCGGGGAGCTGTTTTTT

cdr3_length: 18
clone_size: -
j_call: TRBJ1-1
v_call: TRBV15
d_call: -
cdr3_aa: CATSRRGQVPTGNTEAFF
cdr3_nt: TGTGCCACCAGCAGGCGGGGGCAGGTGCCAACGGGGAACACTGAAGCTTTCTTT

cdr3_length: 14
clone_size: -
j_call: TRBJ1-2
v_call: TRBV4-1
d_call: -
cdr3_aa: CASSQPGVSYGYTF
cdr3_nt: TGCGCCAGCAGCCAACCAGGGGTCTCCTATGGCTACACCTTC

cdr3_length: 14
clone_size: -
j_call: TRBJ1-1
v_call: TRBV5-4
d_call: TRBD1
cdr3_aa: CASKPTGMNTEAFF
cdr3_nt: TGTGCCAGCAAACCGACAGGGATGAACACTGAAGCTTTCTTT

cdr3_length: 14
clone_size: -
j_call: TRBJ2-1
v_call: TRBV4-1
d_call: -
cdr3_aa: CASSLRVRVNEQFF
cdr3_nt: TGCGCCAGCAGCCTCCGAGTCCGGGTTAATGAGCAGTTCTTC

cdr3_length: 17
clone_size: -
j_call: TRBJ2-7
v_call: TRBV18
d_call: TRBD2
cdr3_aa: CASSPLEVRLAGSEQYF
cdr3_nt: TGTGCCAGCTCACCTTTAGAGGTTCGGCTAGCGGGATCCGAGCAGTACTTC

cdr3_length: 16
clone_size: -
j_call: TRBJ2-7
v_call: TRBV7-6
d_call: TRBD2
cdr3_aa: CASSFGISGRVDEQYF
cdr3_nt: TGTGCCAGCAGCTTTGGTATTAGCGGGAGAGTCGACGAGCAGTACTTC

cdr3_length: 14
clone_size: -
j_call: TRBJ2-1
v_call: TRBV5-4
d_call: TRBD2
cdr3_aa: CASSSASGGEEQFF
cdr3_nt: TGTGCCAGCAGCTCCGCTAGCGGGGGCGAGGAGCAGTTCTTC

cdr3_length: 14
clone_size: -
j_call: TRBJ1-2
v_call: TRBV4-1
d_call: -
cdr3_aa: CASSQVGQDYGYTF
cdr3_nt: TGCGCCAGCAGCCAAGTGGGCCAGGACTATGGCTACACCTTC

cdr3_length: 12
clone_size: once
j_call: TRBJ2-1
v_call: TRBV6-1
d_call: -
cdr3_aa: CASRRLVNEQFF
cdr3_nt: TGTGCCAGCAGGAGACTTGTCAATGAGCAGTTCTTC

cdr3_length: 14
clone_size: -
j_call: TRBJ2-3
v_call: TRBV6-1
d_call: TRBD2
cdr3_aa: CASSEVAGGDTQYF
cdr3_nt: TGTGCCAGCAGTGAAGTAGCGGGGGGAGATACGCAGTATTTT

cdr3_length: 15
clone_size: once
j_call: TRBJ1-5
v_call: TRBV9
d_call: -
cdr3_aa: CASSAGRGSNQPQHF
cdr3_nt: TGTGCCAGCAGCGCGGGGAGGGGTAGCAATCAGCCCCAGCATTTT

cdr3_length: 15
clone_size: once
j_call: TRBJ2-7
v_call: TRBV14
d_call: TRBD2
cdr3_aa: CASSRGTSGLYEQYF
cdr3_nt: TGTGCCAGCAGCCGCGGGACTAGCGGGCTCTACGAGCAGTACTTC

cdr3_length: 16
clone_size: -
j_call: TRBJ2-5
v_call: TRBV19
d_call: TRBD2
cdr3_aa: CASSILAGGRQETQYF
cdr3_nt: TGTGCCAGTAGTATTTTAGCGGGGGGGCGCCAAGAGACCCAGTACTTC

cdr3_length: 14
clone_size: -
j_call: TRBJ1-1
v_call: TRBV7-2
d_call: -
cdr3_aa: CASSQPGQNTEAFF
cdr3_nt: TGTGCCAGCAGCCAGCCGGGACAGAACACTGAAGCTTTCTTT

cdr3_length: 15
clone_size: -
j_call: TRBJ1-2
v_call: TRBV10-3
d_call: -
cdr3_aa: CAISESSNGGYGYTF
cdr3_nt: TGTGCCATCAGTGAGTCGAGTAATGGTGGCTATGGCTACACCTTC

cdr3_length: 13
clone_size: once
j_call: TRBJ2-1
v_call: TRBV5-4
d_call: -
cdr3_aa: CASTGRGYNEQFF
cdr3_nt: TGTGCCAGCACCGGGCGGGGCTACAATGAGCAGTTCTTC

cdr3_length: 17
clone_size: once
j_call: TRBJ1-2
v_call: TRBV4-2
d_call: TRBD1
cdr3_aa: CASSQDQGGVGSYGYTF
cdr3_nt: TGTGCCAGCAGCCAAGATCAGGGGGGCGTAGGTAGCTATGGCTACACCTTC

cdr3_length: 13
clone_size: once
j_call: TRBJ1-4
v_call: TRBV10-1
d_call: TRBD1
cdr3_aa: CASSQYRGEKLFF
cdr3_nt: TGCGCCAGCAGTCAATACAGGGGTGAGAAACTGTTTTTT

cdr3_length: 17
clone_size: -
j_call: TRBJ2-7
v_call: TRBV18
d_call: TRBD1
cdr3_aa: CASSWDRFPSFLHEQYF
cdr3_nt: TGTGCCAGCTCATGGGACAGGTTCCCCTCATTCTTGCACGAGCAGTACTTC

cdr3_length: 14
clone_size: -
j_call: TRBJ2-1
v_call: TRBV28
d_call: -
cdr3_aa: CASSTSSGGGEQFF
cdr3_nt: TGTGCCAGCAGTACCTCCTCTGGGGGAGGTGAGCAGTTCTTC

cdr3_length: 15
clone_size: -
j_call: TRBJ2-4
v_call: TRBV6-1
d_call: -
cdr3_aa: CASRDGRIAKNIQYF
cdr3_nt: TGTGCCAGCAGAGACGGGAGAATAGCCAAAAACATTCAGTACTTC

cdr3_length: 19
clone_size: -
j_call: TRBJ2-7
v_call: TRBV11-2
d_call: TRBD2
cdr3_aa: CASSLGPSGGGRAIWEQYF
cdr3_nt: TGTGCCAGCAGCTTGGGACCGAGCGGTGGCGGGAGGGCCATCTGGGAGCAGTACTTC

cdr3_length: 13
clone_size: once
j_call: TRBJ2-7
v_call: TRBV10-1
d_call: TRBD2
cdr3_aa: CASSPGGSPGQYF
cdr3_nt: TGCGCCAGCAGCCCGGGGGGAAGTCCCGGGCAGTACTTC

cdr3_length: 15
clone_size: -
j_call: TRBJ2-2
v_call: TRBV5-5
d_call: TRBD2
cdr3_aa: CASSFGRGVAGELFF
cdr3_nt: TGTGCCAGCAGCTTCGGGCGGGGGGTCGCCGGGGAGCTGTTTTTT

cdr3_length: 13
clone_size: -
j_call: TRBJ1-5
v_call: TRBV7-9
d_call: -
cdr3_aa: CASSPSRGQPQHF
cdr3_nt: TGTGCCAGCAGCCCTTCACGGGGTCAGCCCCAGCATTTT

cdr3_length: 14
clone_size: -
j_call: TRBJ1-5
v_call: TRBV19
d_call: TRBD1
cdr3_aa: CASSMTGGGQPQHF
cdr3_nt: TGTGCCAGTAGTATGACAGGGGGCGGTCAGCCCCAGCATTTT

cdr3_length: 15
clone_size: -
j_call: TRBJ1-2
v_call: TRBV4-1
d_call: TRBD1
cdr3_aa: CASSLTGGANYGYTF
cdr3_nt: TGCGCCAGCAGCCTGACAGGGGGCGCGAACTATGGCTACACCTTC

cdr3_length: 18
clone_size: -
j_call: TRBJ1-4
v_call: TRBV11-2
d_call: -
cdr3_aa: CASSSRLGGVATNEKLFF
cdr3_nt: TGTGCCAGCAGTTCCCGACTTGGGGGCGTTGCAACTAATGAAAAACTGTTTTTT

cdr3_length: 16
clone_size: -
j_call: TRBJ2-7
v_call: TRBV5-5
d_call: TRBD1
cdr3_aa: CASSLAWTGVPYEQYF
cdr3_nt: TGTGCCAGCAGCTTGGCGTGGACAGGGGTCCCCTACGAGCAGTACTTC

cdr3_length: 13
clone_size: -
j_call: TRBJ1-1
v_call: TRBV5-5
d_call: -
cdr3_aa: CASSLGENTEAFF
cdr3_nt: TGTGCCAGCAGCTTGGGCGAGAACACTGAAGCTTTCTTT

cdr3_length: 14
clone_size: few
j_call: TRBJ2-5
v_call: TRBV29-1
d_call: TRBD2
cdr3_aa: CSVPGLAGQETQYF
cdr3_nt: TGCAGCGTCCCGGGACTAGCGGGCCAAGAGACCCAGTACTTC

cdr3_length: 13
clone_size: -
j_call: TRBJ1-4
v_call: TRBV9
d_call: -
cdr3_aa: CASSTGLSEKLFF
cdr3_nt: TGTGCCAGCAGTACAGGTCTTAGTGAAAAACTGTTTTTT

cdr3_length: 14
clone_size: -
j_call: TRBJ2-7
v_call: TRBV19
d_call: -
cdr3_aa: CASRKTGRAYEQYF
cdr3_nt: TGTGCCAGTCGCAAAACCGGGAGAGCCTACGAGCAGTACTTC